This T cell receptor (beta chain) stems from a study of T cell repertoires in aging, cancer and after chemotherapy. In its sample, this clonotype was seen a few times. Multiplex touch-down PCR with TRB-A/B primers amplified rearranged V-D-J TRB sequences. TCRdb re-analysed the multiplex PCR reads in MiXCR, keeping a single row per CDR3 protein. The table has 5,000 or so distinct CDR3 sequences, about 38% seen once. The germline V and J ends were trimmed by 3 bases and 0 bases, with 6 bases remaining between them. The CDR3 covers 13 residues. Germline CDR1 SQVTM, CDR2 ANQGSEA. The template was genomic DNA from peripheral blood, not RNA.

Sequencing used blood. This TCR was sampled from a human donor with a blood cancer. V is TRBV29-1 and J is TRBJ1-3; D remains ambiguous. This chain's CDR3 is CSVDQLSGNTIYF. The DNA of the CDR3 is TGCAGCGTTGACCAGCTCTCTGGAAACACCATATATTTT.